The TCR beta chain under discussion was sequenced for a study of OX40 agonist ivuxolimab in advanced cancers. Regarding the complete study: Ivuxolimab, which targeted the costimulatory receptor OX40 (CD134), was an agonistic, fully human IgG2 monoclonal antibody. Intravenous ivuxolimab was administered to patients every 2 weeks at six dose levels: 0.01, 0.1, 0.3, 1.5, 3 and 10 mg/kg. Among the 52 dose-escalation patients, approximately 20 had hepatocellular carcinoma, 15 melanoma, 9 renal cell carcinoma and 9 head and neck cancer. In the dose-escalation cohort, over 65% of patients were male, and the mean age was around 60 years, with a range of 23 to 79. Prior anti-PD-1, anti-PD-L1 or anti-CTLA-4 therapy was permitted, and 40% of dose-escalation patients had received checkpoint inhibitors. Partial responses were achieved by three dose-escalation patients, of whom one had hepatocellular carcinoma and two had cutaneous melanoma. The point of sequencing TCRbeta in the periphery was to test whether ivuxolimab changed TCR sequence diversity and drove clonal T-cell expansion. The paper covers the monotherapy dose-escalation part of the phase I ivuxolimab trial, which included N of about 50 patients. Findings and caveats that apply to the study as a whole: In the 0.1-3.0 mg/kg groups, partial responders had among the lowest normalized peripheral clonal expansion, particularly in CD8+ T cells. The antigen specificity of the peripheral T cells that underwent clonal expansion was not determined. At doses from 0.1 to 3.0 mg/kg, clonal expansion was seen in both CD4+ and CD8+ blood T cells between baseline and week 6. After ivuxolimab, expanded clones were on average more numerous among CD8+ T cells than among CD4+ T cells. Low levels of normalized T-cell clonal expansion were also seen in some patients who did not respond.

This clone was seen a single time. Its antigen is currently not known. Base qualities are missing; no much larger clone stands one base away. The junction shows trimming of 1 base on V and 4 bases on J, and the gene matches do not reach 6 bases of it. The CDR3 starts with the cysteine, ends with the phenylalanine, and has 18 residues. The sequence is cut down to CDR3 DNA, 54 bases in frame from base 1. Taken from the germline V gene, the CDR1 and CDR2 loops are SGDLS and YYNGEE. Genomic DNA was isolated from the sorted cells so that the TCRbeta CDR3 region could be sequenced. The immunoSEQ Assay was used for sequencing of TCRbeta CDR3 regions. The table comes from immuneACCESS by way of TCRdb, which keeps in-frame sequences with V and J called. Part of the clones is missing from these tables; in studies checked, under half for an unresolved V gene and the rest for unknown reasons. The sample includes 85,000 to 100,000 clones, with around 87% observed a single time. The top ten clonotypes cover 4.5% to 5.5% of the sample.

Patients with autoimmune disease history or receiving systemic immunosuppression were excluded from the trial. Peripheral blood for TCR sequencing was drawn from every dose cohort at baseline, at cycle 4 day 1 and at cycle 7 day 1. Samples were obtained from an open-label, multicenter, first-in-human phase I dose-escalation trial of ivuxolimab. Adults with locally advanced or metastatic melanoma, renal cell, hepatocellular, or head and neck squamous cell carcinoma were enrolled in the trial. CD4+ and CD8+ T cells were sorted separately from peripheral blood before TCR sequencing. Sequencing used CD4+ or CD8+ T cells sorted from blood, obtained in a trial of the OX40 agonist ivuxolimab. The receptor's source is an adult with an advanced solid tumor such as melanoma, head and neck, liver or kidney cancer. The chain joins TRBV9 to TRBJ2-2; 14 of the junction bases match TRBD2. The base sequence is TGTGCCAGCAGCGTATCTGGACTAGCGGGAGGAGGCACCGGGGAGCTGTTTTTT. This encodes CASSVSGLAGGGTGELFF.